The 24 T cell receptor beta chains below come from one sample, sequenced in a study of blood T cell repertoires in COVID-19. The data were produced by immunoSEQ multiplex PCR, yet TCRdb's version contains in-frame clones alone and is incomplete. The data contain 200,000 to 300,000 clones, about 88% of them singletons. Sequencing used peripheral blood. All receptors come from a woman between 55 and 75 years old with COVID-19, enrolled during active disease.

This chain joins TRBV9 and TRBJ1-3; maybe TRBD1 (5 bases). Trimming removed 10 bases at V and 0 bases at J, with 14 bases between. CDR3 size: 14 residues. Germline V gene sequence: CDR1 SGDLS, CDR2 YYNGEE. CDR3 nucleotide sequence: TGTGCCTCCCGGGGGGAGAGCTCTGGAAACACCATATATTTT. The encoded protein is CASRGESSGNTIYF.

DNA for the CDR3: TGTGCCAGCAGCCCCCAGACAGCTGAAGCTTTCTTT. It translates to CASSPQTAEAFF. The rearrangement joins TRBV27 to TRBJ1-1; D perhaps matches TRBD1 (5 bases). V lost 6 bases and J 6 bases, leaving 11 bases between the germline ends. CDR3 length: 12 amino acids. Germline CDR1 reads MNHEY; CDR2 reads SMNVEV (reference sequence).

This clone occurred once. This chain uses TRBV27 with TRBJ2-5; 9 bases match TRBD1. The CDR3 has 14 residues. The junction had 6 bases not matched to a gene; V was cut back by 5 bases and J by 5 bases. The V gene's germline CDR1 is MNHEY and CDR2 SMNVEV (reference sequence). Here the CDR3 reads CASSRDRVRETQYF. In nucleotides, the CDR3 is TGTGCCAGCAGTAGGGACAGGGTCAGGGAGACCCAGTACTTC.

In this sample, this clone turned up a few times. The gene calls are TRBV15 and TRBJ2-7; tentative D call: TRBD2 (6 bases). The germline V gene has CDR1 LNHNV and CDR2 YYDKDF (reference sequence). Trimming removed 0 bases from V and 4 bases from J, with 19 bases in between. The CDR3 contains 17 residues. The CDR3 DNA reads TGTGCCACCAGCAGAGATTTACCGGGCGGGATGGGGTACGAGCAGTACTTC. This gives the protein CATSRDLPGGMGYEQYF. The variable domain in full, completed from reference TRBV15 and TRBJ2-7, reads DAMVIQNPRYQVTQFGKPVTLSCSQTLNHNVMYWYQQKSSQAPKLLFHYYDKDFNNEADTPDNFQSRRPNTSFCFLDIRSPGLGDTAMYLCATSRDLPGGMGYEQYFGPGTRLTVT.

V and J are TRBV7-2 and TRBJ1-2, with 8 bases fitting TRBD1. The CDR3 is made up of 15 amino acids. V was pared by 3 bases and J by 5 bases, with 8 bases of the junction left unmatched. Germline CDR1 is SGHTA and CDR2 is FQGNSA. The CDR3 spells CASSFAPGGRYGYTF. In DNA, the CDR3 is TGTGCCAGCAGCTTCGCCCCAGGGGGCCGGTATGGCTACACCTTC.

The chain couples TRBV5-1 to TRBJ2-5; 7 bases map to TRBD2. CDR3 size: 14 residues. Germline assignment: CDR1 SGHRS and CDR2 YFSETQ. J lost 3 bases, V lost 0 bases, and 2 bases had no gene match. The CDR3 here is CASSLVGREETQYF. The CDR3 nucleotides are TGCGCCAGCAGCTTGGTTGGGAGGGAAGAGACCCAGTACTTC. Full variable domain (rest looked up from reference TRBV5-1 and TRBJ2-5): KAGVTQTPRYLIKTRGQQVTLSCSPISGHRSVSWYQQTPGQGLQFLFEYFSETQRNKGNFPGRFSGRQFSNSRSEMNVSTLELGDSALYLCASSLVGREETQYFGPGTRLLVL.

Note on this clone: Sequence at one end of the junction differs from germline and may be a read error. This chain connects TRBV7-2 to TRBJ2-5; 7 bases map to TRBD1. Looked up from germline, CDR1 is SGHTA and CDR2 is FQGNSA. The CDR3 spans 15 residues. The CDR3 nucleotides are TGTGCCAGCACCTTACAGGGGACCCACCTAGAGACCCAGTACTTC. It specifies CASTLQGTHLETQYF. Together with reference TRBV7-2 and TRBJ2-5, the CDR3 gives the full variable domain: GAGVSQSPSNKVTEKGKDVELRCDPISGHTALYWYRQSLGQGLEFLIYFQGNSAPDKSGLPSDRFSAERTGGSVSTLTIQRTQQEDSAVYLCASTLQGTHLETQYFGPGTRLLVL.

As to this clone: The same CDR3 arises from other DNA sequences in this sample as well. This chain uses TRBV3-1 (or the pseudogene TRBV3-2) with TRBJ2-7; D uncertain. Trimming stripped 5 bases from V and 5 bases from J, with 7 bases between. The CDR3 runs to 11 residues. CDR1 and CDR2 from the germline V gene are LGHDT and YNNKEL (reference sequence). This chain's CDR3 is CASSSRDEQYF. The CDR3 nucleotides read TGTGCCAGCAGCTCCCGAGACGAGCAGTACTTC.

The sample holds one count of this clone. The V call is TRBV6-5, the J call TRBJ1-1; no definite D call. Germline CDR1 MNHEY, CDR2 SVGAGI. This CDR3 spans 11 amino acids. V dropped 10 bases and J dropped 3 bases, with 9 bases sitting between them. CDR3 amino acids: CATVRYTEAFF. CDR3 nucleotide sequence: TGTGCCACTGTCAGGTACACTGAAGCTTTCTTT.

The V and J genes are TRBV27 and TRBJ1-1; weak D call: TRBD1 (5 bases). The V end lost 5 bases, the J end lost 6 bases, and 19 bases lay between the germline ends. Germline lookup yields CDR1 MNHEY and CDR2 SMNVEV (reference sequence). This CDR3 contains 15 residues. The CDR3 nucleotides read TGTGCCAGCAGTCCGTACTGGGGCGTTAGGTCTGAAGCTTTCTTT. Amino acid sequence: CASSPYWGVRSEAFF.

The chain links TRBV2 to TRBJ2-5; D call uncertain. The CDR3 is 12 residues long. Germline CDR1 is SNHLY and CDR2 is FYNNEI. The ends were cut back, 3 bases at V and 5 bases at J, with 7 bases in the middle. This CDR3 reads CASSEAVETQYF. The CDR3 region has the DNA TGTGCCAGCAGTGAGGCAGTCGAGACCCAGTACTTC.

This sequence joins TRBV24-1 and TRBJ2-5, with 7 bases matching TRBD2. V lost 4 bases, J lost 2 bases, and 12 bases stayed unmatched. The CDR3 consists of 17 residues. Germline CDR1 reads KGHDR; CDR2 reads SFDVKD. The CDR3 is CATSDRSVIGGQETQYF. The CDR3, as DNA: TGTGCCACCAGTGACCGAAGCGTAATCGGGGGGCAAGAGACCCAGTACTTC.

This chain links TRBV29-1 with TRBJ1-1; D unresolved. This CDR3 spans 15 amino acids. Trimming removed 3 bases from V and 0 bases from J, with 14 bases in between. CDR1 and CDR2 (germline): SQVTM, ANQGSEA. CDR3 protein: CSVELAGRMNTEAFF. The CDR3 DNA reads TGCAGCGTTGAGTTGGCAGGAAGGATGAACACTGAAGCTTTCTTT.

As concerns this clone: Other nucleotide sequences from this sample produce the same CDR3. The V call is TRBV19, the J call TRBJ2-5, with TRBD2 matching 9 bases. The CDR3 has 13 residues. Germline V gives CDR1 LNHDA, CDR2 SQIVND (reference sequence). V shed 5 bases and J 5 bases; nucleotides not matched to a gene: 3. CDR3 region: CASSDSGRETQYF. CDR3 nucleotides: TGTGCCAGTAGTGACAGCGGGAGGGAGACCCAGTACTTC.

The chain employs TRBV7-2 and TRBJ2-7; D gene unclear. CDR3 length: 15 amino acids. V was pared by 1 base and J by 6 bases, with 16 bases between. Germline CDR1 and CDR2: SGHTA and FQGNSA. The CDR3 sequence is CASSLVGAVSGEQYF. The CDR3 DNA sequence: TGTGCCAGCAGCTTAGTTGGCGCGGTTTCGGGCGAGCAGTACTTC.

This chain connects TRBV6-1 to TRBJ1-2; tentative D call: TRBD1 (5 bases). Germline lookup yields CDR1 MNHNS and CDR2 SASEGT. The V gene lost 4 bases and the J gene lost 0 bases, with 18 bases spanning the gap. This CDR3 contains 17 residues. The CDR3 nucleotides read TGTGCCAGCAGTGTTCAGGGCGCCGCACAATCTAACTATGGCTACACCTTC. Protein: CASSVQGAAQSNYGYTF.

V and J are TRBV28 and TRBJ1-2, with D tentatively TRBD1 (6 bases). This CDR3 is 15 amino acids long. Trimming pared 3 bases from V and 1 base from J, leaving 12 bases between. From germline, CDR1 is MDHEN and CDR2 SYDVKM. The CDR3 loop reads CASSLGQGNNYGYTF. The CDR3 DNA reads TGTGCCAGCAGTTTGGGGCAGGGGAATAACTATGGCTACACCTTC.

The J gene is TRBJ1-1, the V gene TRBV6-5; 8 nucleotides agree with TRBD1. Germline lookup yields CDR1 MNHEY and CDR2 SVGAGI. The CDR3 has 16 residues. V gave up 0 bases and J gave up 3 bases; unmatched junction bases: 6. CDR3 amino acids: CASSYSFTGGYTEAFF. CDR3 nucleotides: TGTGCCAGCAGTTACTCTTTTACAGGGGGTTACACTGAAGCTTTCTTT.

This clone has just one count. This rearrangement joins TRBV27 to TRBJ2-7, with 8 bases aligning to TRBD1. V dropped 5 bases and J dropped 6; count of bases not matched to a gene: 9. CDR3 length: 14 residues. Looked up from germline, CDR1 is MNHEY and CDR2 is SMNVEV (reference sequence). The CDR3 loop is CASSHGDRIFEQYF. The CDR3 DNA follows: TGTGCCAGCAGTCATGGGGACAGGATTTTCGAGCAGTACTTC.

This chain connects TRBV6-5 to TRBJ2-3; TRBD2 aligns across 7 bases. V shed 5 bases, J shed 4 bases, and the junction held 3 bases outside the gene matches. Germline values: CDR1 MNHEY, CDR2 SVGAGI. The length of the CDR3 is 13 residues. CDR3 bases: TGTGCCAGCAGTCTACTAGCGCCAGATACGCAGTATTTT. Translated: CASSLLAPDTQYF.

The chain combines TRBV10-3 with TRBJ1-6, with D maybe TRBD1 (6 bases). The CDR3 loop spans 14 amino acids. V lost 5 bases and J 9 bases, leaving 14 bases between the germline ends. The germline gives CDR1 ENHRY, CDR2 SYGVKD. DNA for the CDR3: TGTGCCATCAGTCTGCGGGGGCGGGGTTCACCCCTCCACTTT. The encoded protein is CAISLRGRGSPLHF.

V and J are TRBV2 and TRBJ2-7; TRBD1 might be the D (5 bases). The CDR3 is made up of 13 amino acids. With 7 bases removed from V and 6 bases from J, the gap between germline ends came to 16 bases. Germline values: CDR1 SNHLY, CDR2 FYNNEI. The CDR3 sequence: CASNPQGTIEQYF. DNA for the CDR3: TGTGCCAGCAATCCCCAGGGCACCATCGAGCAGTACTTC.

This clone was observed a few times. The chain carries TRBV14 and TRBJ2-7, with D maybe TRBD2 (6 bases). V shed 1 base and J shed 6 bases, with 22 bases lying between them. CDR1 SGHDN and CDR2 FVKESK come from the germline V gene. This CDR3 comprises 17 residues. The CDR3 here is CASSQATGRRGTGEQYF. In nucleotides, the CDR3 is TGTGCCAGCAGCCAAGCGACTGGTCGACGGGGGACGGGCGAGCAGTACTTC.

The chain recombines TRBV10-1 with TRBJ1-1; D may be TRBD1 (6 bases). The V end was cut by 2 bases, the J end by 5 bases, with 9 bases between. Germline CDR1 WNHNN, CDR2 SYGVQD (reference sequence). This CDR3 spans 13 amino acids. CDR3 DNA: TGCGCCAGCAGTGAGAGACAGGATACTGAAGCTTTCTTT. Its translation: CASSERQDTEAFF.